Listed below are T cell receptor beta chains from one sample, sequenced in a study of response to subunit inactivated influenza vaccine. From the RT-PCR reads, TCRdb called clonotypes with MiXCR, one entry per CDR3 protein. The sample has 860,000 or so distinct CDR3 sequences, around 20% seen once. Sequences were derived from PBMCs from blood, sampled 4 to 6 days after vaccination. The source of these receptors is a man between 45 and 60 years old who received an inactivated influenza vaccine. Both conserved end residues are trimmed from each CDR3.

CDR3: SAQPAGVYEQY
V: TRBV29-1
J: TRBJ2-7

CDR3: ASSQRGNEQF
V: TRBV4-1
J: TRBJ2-1

CDR3: ASSGRRGGVSEQF
V: TRBV12-3/TRBV12-4
J: TRBJ2-1

CDR3: ASSPPRGLADTQY
V: TRBV18
J: TRBJ2-3

CDR3: ASSLAQGRGTTEAF
V: TRBV5-1
J: TRBJ1-1

CDR3: SADFGGNGYT
V: TRBV20-1
J: TRBJ1-2

CDR3: ASSPLHTGNSDTQY
V: TRBV7-9
J: TRBJ2-3

CDR3: ASSQVETGGEAF
V: TRBV3-1
J: TRBJ1-1

CDR3: ASSGAGESSYNEQF
V: TRBV12-3/TRBV12-4
J: TRBJ2-1

CDR3: ASSLPASPNEQF
V: TRBV7-9
J: TRBJ2-1

CDR3: ASSSYIDTQY
V: TRBV12-3/TRBV12-4
J: TRBJ2-3

CDR3: ASSQELAGPYGDEQF
V: TRBV14
J: TRBJ2-1

CDR3: ASRSGPSYEQY
V: TRBV12-3/TRBV12-4
J: TRBJ2-7

CDR3: ARSQSASGSYEQY
V: TRBV2
J: TRBJ2-7

CDR3: ASSQDVTSGRTLQY
V: TRBV4-3
J: TRBJ2-7

CDR3: ASSNLYEQY
V: TRBV12-3/TRBV12-4
J: TRBJ2-7

CDR3: ASSPLPIGARHEQY
V: TRBV4-2
J: TRBJ2-7

CDR3: SAERPAYNEQF
V: TRBV20-1
J: TRBJ2-1

CDR3: ASSLVGVGYGYT
V: TRBV7-2
J: TRBJ1-2

CDR3: ASSPAVLGGTQY
V: TRBV12-3/TRBV12-4
J: TRBJ2-5

CDR3: ASSQDSAIGYEQY
V: TRBV4-3
J: TRBJ2-7

CDR3: ASSWGSVGQFGTQY
V: TRBV28
J: TRBJ2-3

CDR3: SATGTSGIYEQF
V: TRBV29-1
J: TRBJ2-1

CDR3: ASSFTGSYGYT
V: TRBV5-1
J: TRBJ1-2